Each of the 25 T cell receptor beta chains below was sequenced from the same sample in a study of blood T cells in healthy people across ages. The authors ran a second PCR of roughly 6 to 12 cycles using a sample-barcoded 5' primer and a J-beta primer mix. From the 5' RACE reads, TCRdb called clonotypes with MiXCR, one entry per CDR3 protein. The sample lists around 850,000 distinct CDR3 sequences; about 37% were seen once. Sequenced sample: blood. All receptors come from a man between 18 and 29 years old in good health.

Ten or more counts support this clonotype. The chain joins TRBV7-2 to TRBJ2-3, with TRBD2 matching over 8 bases. Germline V gives CDR1 SGHTA, CDR2 FQGNSA. CDR3 length equals 14 residues. Trimming took 5 bases from V and 6 from J; bases not matched to a gene: 7. The CDR3 DNA follows: TGTGCCAGCAGCCTTGGACTAGCCGGGGATACGCAGTATTTT. It is translated as CASSLGLAGDTQYF.

This clonotype was counted at least ten times. The chain joins TRBV7-8 to TRBJ2-7; D is ambiguous. The CDR3 runs 12 residues. Trimming shortened V by 5 bases and J by 6 bases, and 11 bases separated the two germline ends. Per the germline V gene, CDR1 is SGHVS and CDR2 is FQNEAQ. CDR3 sequence (DNA): TGTGCCAGCAGCCCCCCTGCTGGCGAGCAGTACTTC. It specifies CASSPPAGEQYF.

For this clonotype: A much more abundant neighbour one base away suggests this may be a read error. V and J are TRBV21-1 and TRBJ1-6; no check of the table's D call, TRBD1, against the DNA was made. TRBV21-1 is described as a pseudogene. This CDR3 is built from 15 residues. CDR3 loop: CAGSKDVGVRSPLHF. CDR3 bases: TGTGCCGGCAGCAAAGACGTGGGGGTTCGTTCACCCCTCCACTTT.

This chain connects TRBV7-2 to TRBJ1-6, with a tentative D call TRBD1 (6 bases). The CDR3 totals 12 residues. The V gene lost 6 bases and the J gene lost 18 bases, with 18 bases spanning the gap. Germline assignment: CDR1 SGHTA and CDR2 FQGNSA. CDR3 in DNA: TGTGCCAGCAGACAGGGAGACTCACCTCCCCACTTT. Residues: CASRQGDSPPHF.

This clonotype was seen repeatedly, ten times or more. This chain connects TRBV7-2 to TRBJ2-5; D gene uncertain. Germline values: CDR1 SGHTA, CDR2 FQGNSA. The CDR3 loop spans 12 amino acids. The ends were cut back, 5 bases at V and 5 bases at J, with 9 bases in the middle. CDR3 bases: TGTGCCAGCAGCAGGACCGGGGAGACCCAGTACTTC. Protein sequence: CASSRTGETQYF. Drawing the rest from reference TRBV7-2 and TRBJ2-5, the complete variable domain is GAGVSQSPSNKVTEKGKDVELRCDPISGHTALYWYRQSLGQGLEFLIYFQGNSAPDKSGLPSDRFSAERTGGSVSTLTIQRTQQEDSAVYLCASSRTGETQYFGPGTRLLVL.

This sequence joins TRBV3-1 and TRBJ1-1; 9 bases are a match to TRBD1. Germline loops: CDR1 LGHDT, CDR2 YNNKEL (reference sequence). The CDR3 covers 14 residues. Trimming took 3 bases from V and 6 from J; bases not matched to a gene: 5. CDR3 sequence (DNA): TGTGCCAGCAGCCAGGAACAGGGGGCACCTGAAGCTTTCTTT. It translates to CASSQEQGAPEAFF. Supplemented by reference TRBV3-1 and TRBJ1-1, the full variable domain reads DTAVSQTPKYLVTQMGNDKSIKCEQNLGHDTMYWYKQDSKKFLKIMFSYNNKELIINETVPNRFSPKSPDKAHLNLHINSLELGDSAVYFCASSQEQGAPEAFFGQGTRLTVV.

This clonotype came up a few times. The chain has TRBV4-3 and TRBJ2-3; D is undetermined. Deletions cut 1 base from V and 6 bases from J, with 14 bases between. The CDR3 is 15 residues long. Germline V gene sequence: CDR1 LGHNA, CDR2 YSLEER. The CDR3 here is CASSQVVRRADTQYF. The CDR3 DNA follows: TGCGCCAGCAGCCAAGTTGTTCGACGTGCCGATACGCAGTATTTT.

This clonotype was seen only a few times. This chain uses TRBV12-3 or TRBV12-4 with TRBJ1-2; no reliable D call. This CDR3 spans 14 amino acids. The germline V and J ends were trimmed by 2 bases and 0 bases, with 7 bases remaining between them. Here the CDR3 DNA reads TGTGCCAGCAGTTTAAGGGCCTCTAACTATGGCTACACCTTC. It codes for CASSLRASNYGYTF.

CDR3 bases: TGCGCCAGCAGCCCGAGCGGGGTGGCCAAAAACATTCAGTACTTC. It yields the protein CASSPSGVAKNIQYF. The V and J genes are TRBV4-3 and TRBJ2-4, with 7 bases matching TRBD2. CDR3 length equals 15 residues. V lost 4 bases and J lost 1; bases outside the gene matches: 4. Germline loops: CDR1 LGHNA, CDR2 YSLEER.

DNA for the CDR3: TGTGCCACCTATCTAGCCCACAATGAGCAGTACTTC. Its translation is CATYLAHNEQYF. The chain carries TRBV2 and TRBJ2-7; D perhaps matches TRBD2 (5 bases). Germline loops: CDR1 SNHLY, CDR2 FYNNEI. This CDR3 has 12 residues. V was cut by 10 bases and J by 7 bases, with 17 bases left in between. Using reference TRBV2 and TRBJ2-7 for the parts outside the CDR3, the full variable domain is EPEVTQTPSHQVTQMGQEVILRCVPISNHLYFYWYRQILGQKVEFLVSFYNNEISEKSEIFDDQFSVERPDGSNFTLKIRSTKLEDSAMYFCATYLAHNEQYFGPGTRLTVT.

This clonotype was found once. This may come from a read error, since a much larger clone is one base off. V gene TRBV7-8 combines with J gene TRBJ2-1, with D tentatively TRBD1 (6 bases). V was shortened by 6 bases and J by 6 bases, with 18 bases between the two germline ends. The CDR3 spans 15 residues. The germline V gene encodes CDR1 SGHVS and CDR2 FQNEAQ. The CDR3 spells CASREPVQGINEQFF. CDR3 nucleotide sequence: TGTGCCAGCAGGGAACCGGTACAGGGTATCAATGAGCAGTTCTTC.

As regards this clonotype: A single base separates this from a much larger clone, so it may be a read error. V gene TRBV20-1 combines with J gene TRBJ2-7; 7 nucleotides line up with TRBD1. V lost 6 bases to trimming and J lost 2 bases; unmatched junction nucleotides: 10. CDR1 and CDR2 (germline): DFQATT, SNEGSKA (reference sequence). This CDR3 comprises 14 residues. As DNA, the CDR3 is TGCAGTGCAACACAGGGGAAGGCAGCCTACGAGCAGTACTTC. It is translated as CSATQGKAAYEQYF.

This chain joins TRBV2 and TRBJ2-7; 13 positions match TRBD2. This CDR3 is 17 amino acids long. V lost 1 base to trimming and J lost 10 bases; unmatched junction nucleotides: 13. The germline V gene encodes CDR1 SNHLY and CDR2 FYNNEI. CDR3 coding DNA: TGTGCCAGCAGTGAAGGGGGTCGTGGGACTAGCGGGGCCACCCAGTACTTC. This gives the protein CASSEGGRGTSGATQYF.

CDR3 region: CASSLVETALHCEQYF. The CDR3 region has the DNA TGTGCCAGCAGTTTAGTGGAAACAGCACTGCACTGCGAGCAGTACTTC. The rearrangement uses TRBV27 and TRBJ2-7; no definite D call. V lost 2 bases and J lost 6, with 20 bases in between. CDR3 length: 16 residues. Per the germline V gene, CDR1 is MNHEY and CDR2 is SMNVEV (reference sequence).

The rearrangement joins TRBV20-1 to TRBJ1-2; D uncertain. Germline CDR1 reads DFQATT; CDR2 reads SNEGSKA (reference sequence). V was trimmed by 4 bases and J by 3 bases, leaving 12 bases between them. The CDR3 totals 13 residues. For the CDR3, the DNA is TGCAGTGCTATCCAGAACAGTTACTATGGCTACACCTTC. This translates into CSAIQNSYYGYTF.

The chain couples TRBV4-3 to TRBJ1-5; no clear D. The V and J ends lost 4 bases and 0 bases respectively, with 16 bases between them. Germline loops: CDR1 LGHNA, CDR2 YSLEER. The CDR3 loop spans 17 amino acids. Here the CDR3 reads CASSLVTSAHSNQPQHF. The CDR3 coding sequence is TGCGCCAGCAGCCTAGTCACAAGTGCTCATAGCAATCAGCCCCAGCATTTT.

The sample holds a few counts of this clonotype. V gene TRBV24-1 combines with J gene TRBJ1-2; no clear D gene. V lost 3 bases, J lost 4 bases, and 17 bases lay in between. Germline V lookup: CDR1 KGHDR, CDR2 SFDVKD. This CDR3 is 16 amino acids long. The CDR3 coding sequence is TGTGCCACCAGTGATAACGAGGGAGGCCCGATCTATGGCTACACCTTC. Amino acid sequence: CATSDNEGGPIYGYTF.

The chain links TRBV5-6 to TRBJ2-1, with a tentative D call TRBD2 (5 bases). The CDR3 has 16 amino acids. Germline assignment: CDR1 SGHDT and CDR2 YYEEEE. Trimming removed 7 bases at V and 6 bases at J, with 23 bases between. The CDR3 DNA sequence: TGTGCCAGCCGTTCCCGCGCCCGGCGGGTGATCAATGAGCAGTTCTTC. It is translated as CASRSRARRVINEQFF.

Comments on this clonotype: A much larger clone lies a single base off, so this may be a read error. The rearrangement links TRBV6-6 to TRBJ2-1; D is unresolved. With the DNA end fitting TRBJ2-7 better, the J assignment may be wrong. This CDR3 spans 14 amino acids. Germline loops: CDR1 MNHNY, CDR2 SVGAGI (reference sequence). This chain's CDR3 is CASSYSRSHNEQYF. CDR3 bases: TGTGCCAGCAGTTATAGCAGGTCACACAATGAGCAGTACTTC.

The rearrangement joins TRBV20-1 to TRBJ2-5; unclear D gene. Germline V gene lookup returns CDR1 DFQATT and CDR2 SNEGSKA (reference sequence). The length of the CDR3 is 17 residues. V shed 1 base and J shed 2 bases, with 20 bases lying between them. DNA of the CDR3: TGCAGTGCTAGAGGCGAAGACCGAGAGAGTGGTCAAGAGACCCAGTACTTC. It yields the protein CSARGEDRESGQETQYF.

At least ten counts were recorded for this clonotype. The gene calls are TRBV2 and TRBJ2-7; D gene ambiguous. The CDR3 length is 13 residues. Germline V lookup: CDR1 SNHLY, CDR2 FYNNEI. V gave up 10 bases and J gave up 3 bases, with 16 bases separating them. CDR3 sequence: CAITPWTGYEQYF. In nucleotides, the CDR3 is TGTGCCATCACCCCCTGGACGGGCTACGAGCAGTACTTC.

Comment on this clonotype: One base away lies a much larger clone, so this may be a sequencing read error. The rearrangement uses TRBV28 and TRBJ2-1; 10 bases are shared with TRBD2. The V and J ends lost 7 bases and 13 bases, in that order; junction bases with no gene match: 13. Germline V gives CDR1 MDHEN, CDR2 SYDVKM. The CDR3 has 14 amino acids. CDR3 region: CASIPSGGPGYQFF. The CDR3 DNA reads as TGTGCCAGCATCCCTAGCGGGGGCCCAGGTTACCAGTTCTTC.

The gene calls are TRBV29-1 and TRBJ2-4, with D perhaps matching TRBD1 (5 bases). The CDR3 length is 13 residues. Germline V lookup: CDR1 SQVTM, CDR2 ANQGSEA. V was trimmed by 1 base and J by 4 bases, leaving 8 bases between them. The CDR3 bases are TGCAGCGTTGAAGGCAGACAGAAAAACATTCAGTACTTC. Encoded protein: CSVEGRQKNIQYF.

This clonotype was picked up a small number of times. This chain uses TRBV4-2 with TRBJ2-5, with D unclear. The germline gives CDR1 LGHNA, CDR2 YNFKEQ. V gave up 2 bases and J gave up 11 bases, with 9 bases separating them. The CDR3 spans 11 residues. The CDR3 DNA is TGTGCCAGCAGCCAACTCAATGAGCAGTACTTC. Translated: CASSQLNEQYF.

The chain recombines TRBV28 with TRBJ2-1, with 8 bases identical to TRBD2. Germline V lookup: CDR1 MDHEN, CDR2 SYDVKM. There are 19 residues in the CDR3. The junction had 14 bases not matched to a gene; V was cut back by 0 bases and J by 4 bases. The CDR3 is CASSLWARWRGVDYNEQFF. The CDR3 DNA is TGTGCCAGCAGTTTATGGGCCAGATGGCGGGGGGTCGATTACAATGAGCAGTTCTTC.